The 7 T cell receptor beta chains presented below share a single source sample, sequenced in a study of Tregs in tolerant kidney transplant recipients. Profiling relied on immunoSEQ multiplex PCR, and the TCRdb table lists in-frame clones only, not all of them. Among 200,000 to 300,000 clones, about 80% were seen once, and the ten largest hold 0.55% to 0.65%. The sequenced sample consisted of CD4+ T cells from blood. These receptors were obtained from a human donor in good health.

V gene TRBV29-1 combines with J gene TRBJ1-1; the D gene is possibly TRBD1 (6 bases). V was pared by 2 bases and J by 6 bases, with 19 bases between. CDR1 and CDR2 from the germline V gene are SQVTM and ANQGSEA. This CDR3 contains 15 residues. In DNA form, the CDR3 reads TGCAGCGTTGAAAGTCCGGGCAGGGGTATCTCTGAAGCTTTCTTT. Amino acids: CSVESPGRGISEAFF.

V is TRBV2 and J is TRBJ2-2; D not resolved. The CDR3 contains 14 residues. Trimming shortened V by 3 bases and J by 6 bases, and 11 bases separated the two germline ends. The germline gives CDR1 SNHLY, CDR2 FYNNEI. CDR3 sequence: CASSDSGESGELFF. CDR3 nucleotide sequence: TGTGCCAGCAGTGATTCTGGAGAGTCCGGGGAGCTGTTTTTT.

The chain combines TRBV6-5 with TRBJ2-1; D is possibly TRBD2 (7 bases). Trimming pared 2 bases from V and 5 bases from J, leaving 16 bases between. Per the germline V gene, CDR1 is MNHEY and CDR2 is SVGAGI. The CDR3 totals 16 residues. CDR3 nucleotide sequence: TGTGCCAGCAGTTACGCTGGCGGGGGCTTCAACAATGAGCAGTTCTTC. As protein: CASSYAGGGFNNEQFF.

This clone was observed once. V is TRBV18 and J is TRBJ1-1, with D possibly being TRBD1 (5 bases). Per the germline V gene, CDR1 is KGHSH and CDR2 is LQKENI. This CDR3 contains 13 residues. V gave up 6 bases and J gave up 1 base, with 9 bases separating them. This CDR3 reads CASSLTANTEAFF. For the CDR3, the DNA is TGTGCCAGCTCTTTGACAGCGAACACTGAAGCTTTCTTT. Complete variable domain (other parts from reference TRBV18 and TRBJ1-1): NAGVMQNPRHLVRRRGQEARLRCSPMKGHSHVYWYRQLPEEGLKFMVYLQKENIIDESGMPKERFSAEFPKEGPSILRIQQVVRGDSAAYFCASSLTANTEAFFGQGTRLTVV.

This chain joins TRBV18 and TRBJ2-5; 8 bases are shared with TRBD2. This CDR3 is built from 14 residues. Trimming cost V 3 bases and J 4 bases; bases outside gene matches: 4. Germline CDR1 reads KGHSH; CDR2 reads LQKENI. The CDR3 DNA reads as TGTGCCAGCTCACCCCGGGAGGGAGGAGAGACCCAGTACTTC. It translates to CASSPREGGETQYF.

This chain links TRBV19 with TRBJ2-2, with a tentative D call TRBD2 (6 bases). Germline V gene data show CDR1 as LNHDA and CDR2 as SQIVND (reference sequence). This CDR3 has 16 amino acids. V was shortened by 9 bases and J by 4 bases, with 21 bases between the two germline ends. The CDR3 reads CASRLGGLTLTGELFF. The CDR3 region has the DNA TGTGCCAGCAGACTCGGGGGACTTACCCTCACCGGGGAGCTGTTTTTT.

Concerning this clone: Other DNA sequences within the sample encode an identical CDR3. CDR3 loop: CASSRDRANTEAFF. The CDR3 coding sequence is TGTGCCAGCTCACGGGACAGGGCGAACACTGAAGCTTTCTTT. The rearrangement links TRBV18 to TRBJ1-1; 9 nucleotides line up with TRBD1. The J segment lost 1 base and the V segment lost 4 bases, leaving 1 base of the junction unmatched. CDR3 length: 14 residues. Germline V gene data show CDR1 as KGHSH and CDR2 as LQKENI.